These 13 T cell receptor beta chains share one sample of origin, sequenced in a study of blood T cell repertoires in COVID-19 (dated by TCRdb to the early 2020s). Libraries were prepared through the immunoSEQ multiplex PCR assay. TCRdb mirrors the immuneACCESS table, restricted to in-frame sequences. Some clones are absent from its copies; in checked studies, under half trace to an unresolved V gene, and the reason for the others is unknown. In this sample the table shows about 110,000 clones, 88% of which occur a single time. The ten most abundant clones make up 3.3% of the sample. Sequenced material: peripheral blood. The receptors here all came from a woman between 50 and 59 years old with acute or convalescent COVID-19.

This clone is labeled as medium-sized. CDR3 sequence: CASSDGTGVGEQYF. CDR3 sequence (DNA): TGTGCCAGCAGTGACGGGACAGGGGTCGGCGAGCAGTACTTC. The gene calls are TRBV6-1 and TRBJ2-7; the match to TRBD1 covers 10 bases. The CDR3 totals 14 residues. The trim removed 3 bases at V and 6 bases at J, leaving 5 bases unmatched. Looked up from germline, CDR1 is MNHNS and CDR2 is SASEGT.

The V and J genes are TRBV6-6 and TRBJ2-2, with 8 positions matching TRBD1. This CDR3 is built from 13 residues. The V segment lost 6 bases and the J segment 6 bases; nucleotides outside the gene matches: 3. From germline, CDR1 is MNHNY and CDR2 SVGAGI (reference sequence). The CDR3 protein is CASRDREAGELFF. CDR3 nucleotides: TGTGCCAGCAGGGACAGGGAGGCCGGGGAGCTGTTTTTT.

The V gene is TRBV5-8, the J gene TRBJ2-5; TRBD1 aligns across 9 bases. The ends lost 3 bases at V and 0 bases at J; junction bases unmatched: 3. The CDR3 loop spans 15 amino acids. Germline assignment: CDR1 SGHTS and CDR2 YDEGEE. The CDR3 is CASSSRDRDQETQYF. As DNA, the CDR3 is TGTGCCAGCAGCTCCCGGGACAGGGACCAAGAGACCCAGTACTTC.

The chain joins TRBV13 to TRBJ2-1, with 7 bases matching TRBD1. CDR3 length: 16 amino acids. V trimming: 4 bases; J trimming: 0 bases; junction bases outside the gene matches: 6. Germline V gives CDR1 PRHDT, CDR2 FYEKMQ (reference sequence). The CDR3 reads CASSSGTDLSYNEQFF. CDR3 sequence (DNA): TGTGCCAGCAGCTCAGGGACAGACCTCTCCTACAATGAGCAGTTCTTC.

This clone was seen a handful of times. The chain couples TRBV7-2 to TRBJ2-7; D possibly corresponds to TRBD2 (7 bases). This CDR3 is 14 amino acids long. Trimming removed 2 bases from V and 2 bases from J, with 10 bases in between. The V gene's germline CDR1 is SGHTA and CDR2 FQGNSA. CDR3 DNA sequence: TGTGCCAGCAGCTTAAGGGAGGGGGCCTACGAGCAGTACTTC. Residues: CASSLREGAYEQYF.

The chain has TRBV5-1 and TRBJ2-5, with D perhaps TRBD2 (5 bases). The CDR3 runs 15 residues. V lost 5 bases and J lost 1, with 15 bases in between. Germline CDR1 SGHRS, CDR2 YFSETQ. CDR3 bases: TGCGCCAGCAGGAGTAACGGTGGGAGCCAAGAGACCCAGTACTTC. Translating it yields CASRSNGGSQETQYF. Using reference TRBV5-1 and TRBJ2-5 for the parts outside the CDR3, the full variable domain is KAGVTQTPRYLIKTRGQQVTLSCSPISGHRSVSWYQQTPGQGLQFLFEYFSETQRNKGNFPGRFSGRQFSNSRSEMNVSTLELGDSALYLCASRSNGGSQETQYFGPGTRLLVL.

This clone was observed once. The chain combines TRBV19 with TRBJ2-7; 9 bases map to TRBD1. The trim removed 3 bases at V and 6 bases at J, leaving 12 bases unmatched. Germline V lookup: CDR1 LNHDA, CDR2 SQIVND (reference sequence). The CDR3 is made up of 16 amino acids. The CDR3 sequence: CASSIDYRGRTSEQYF. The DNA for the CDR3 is TGTGCCAGTAGTATTGACTACAGGGGGCGAACTAGCGAGCAGTACTTC.

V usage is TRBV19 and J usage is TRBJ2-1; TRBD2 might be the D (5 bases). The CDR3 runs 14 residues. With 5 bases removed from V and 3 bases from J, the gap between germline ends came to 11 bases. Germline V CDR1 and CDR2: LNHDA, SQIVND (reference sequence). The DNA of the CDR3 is TGTGCCAGTAGTCTTCCGACTAACTACAATGAGCAGTTCTTC. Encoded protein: CASSLPTNYNEQFF.

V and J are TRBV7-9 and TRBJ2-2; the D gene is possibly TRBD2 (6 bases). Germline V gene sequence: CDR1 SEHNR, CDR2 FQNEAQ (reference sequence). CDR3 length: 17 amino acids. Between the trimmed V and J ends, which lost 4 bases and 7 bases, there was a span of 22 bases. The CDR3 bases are TGTGCCAGCAGCTCCACCGCGGGACTTTCCTGGAGCGGGGAGCTGTTTTTT. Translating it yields CASSSTAGLSWSGELFF.

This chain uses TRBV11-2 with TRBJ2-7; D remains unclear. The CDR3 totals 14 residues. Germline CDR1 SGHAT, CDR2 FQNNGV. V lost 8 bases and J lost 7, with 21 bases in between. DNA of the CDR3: TGTGCCAGCCGCCGTCCCCAGGCCCCTCGGGAGCAGTACTTC. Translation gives CASRRPQAPREQYF.

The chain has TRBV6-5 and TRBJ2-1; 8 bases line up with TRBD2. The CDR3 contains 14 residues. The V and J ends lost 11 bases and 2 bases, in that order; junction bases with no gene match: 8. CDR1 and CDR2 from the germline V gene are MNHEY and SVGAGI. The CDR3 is CASFSGSAYNEQFF. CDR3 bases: TGTGCCTCGTTCAGCGGGAGCGCCTACAATGAGCAGTTCTTC.

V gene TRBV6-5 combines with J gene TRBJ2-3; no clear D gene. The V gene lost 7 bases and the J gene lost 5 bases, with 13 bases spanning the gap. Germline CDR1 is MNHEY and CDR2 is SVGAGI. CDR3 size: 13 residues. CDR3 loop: CASMSPERDTQYF. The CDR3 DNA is TGTGCCAGCATGTCCCCGGAGAGAGATACGCAGTATTTT.

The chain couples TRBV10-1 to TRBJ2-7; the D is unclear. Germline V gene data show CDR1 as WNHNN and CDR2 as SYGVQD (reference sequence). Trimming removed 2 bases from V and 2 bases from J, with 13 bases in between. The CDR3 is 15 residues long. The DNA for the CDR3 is TGCGCCAGCAGTGAGCTTTCGGCGGTGCCCTACGAGCAGTACTTC. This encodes CASSELSAVPYEQYF.